This passage covers 13 T cell receptor beta chains from one sample sequenced in a study of shared clonotypes between healthy human individuals. Method: immunoSEQ multiplex PCR; TCRdb's copy keeps in-frame clones and lacks some. Of roughly 1.4 million clones listed, 98% are singletons. The sequenced sample was naive CD4+ T cells sorted from blood. Subset given: CD45RA+ positively selected. The receptors derive from a young man in good health.

J is TRBJ2-7 and V is TRBV2, with TRBD1 identical over 9 bases. The length of the CDR3 is 13 residues. CDR1 and CDR2 from the germline V gene are SNHLY and FYNNEI. J was trimmed by 0 bases and V by 11 bases; bases with no gene match: 5. CDR3 region: CAGGQGYSYEQYF. The CDR3 coding sequence is TGTGCCGGGGGACAGGGCTACTCCTACGAGCAGTACTTC.

The sample holds one count of this clone. The gene calls are TRBV5-4 and TRBJ1-3; D is unresolved. The CDR3 is 15 amino acids. Trimming shortened V by 4 bases and J by 4 bases, and 15 bases separated the two germline ends. Germline lookup yields CDR1 SGHNT and CDR2 YYREEE (reference sequence). The DNA for the CDR3 is TGTGCCAGCAGCCCCCCCCCGGGTACGGGAAACACCATATATTTT. It codes for CASSPPPGTGNTIYF.

The gene calls are TRBV29-1 and TRBJ2-7; D call uncertain. The CDR3 totals 11 residues. Trimming shortened V by 4 bases and J by 4 bases, and 8 bases separated the two germline ends. CDR1 is SQVTM and CDR2 is ANQGSEA in the germline V gene. This chain's CDR3 is CSVGSEYEQYF. Written as DNA, the CDR3 is TGCAGCGTTGGGTCTGAGTACGAGCAGTACTTC.

V gene TRBV5-4 combines with J gene TRBJ2-6; the D is unclear. CDR3 length equals 15 residues. The germline V and J ends were trimmed by 2 bases and 2 bases, with 8 bases remaining between them. Germline values: CDR1 SGHNT, CDR2 YYREEE (reference sequence). The CDR3 DNA is TGTGCCAGCAGCTTTTTTGGGGCTGGGGCCAACGTCCTGACTTTC. Protein sequence: CASSFFGAGANVLTF.

This sequence joins TRBV7-9 and TRBJ2-7; D may match TRBD1 or TRBD2 (6 bases each). The germline V and J ends were trimmed by 4 bases and 2 bases, with 21 bases remaining between them. Looked up from germline, CDR1 is SEHNR and CDR2 is FQNEAQ (reference sequence). The CDR3 extends over 17 amino acids. This CDR3 reads CASSSDAWGAGTYEQYF. The CDR3 DNA sequence: TGTGCCAGCAGCTCGGACGCATGGGGGGCCGGTACCTACGAGCAGTACTTC.

V usage is TRBV5-1 and J usage is TRBJ2-1, with TRBD2 matching 8 bases. Per the germline V gene, CDR1 is SGHRS and CDR2 is YFSETQ. V trimming: 0 bases; J trimming: 10 bases; junction bases outside the gene matches: 9. CDR3 length equals 15 residues. The CDR3 loop is CASSLEERGQGEQFF. In DNA, the CDR3 is TGCGCCAGCAGCTTGGAGGAGCGGGGGCAGGGAGAGCAGTTCTTC.

V is TRBV5-6 and J is TRBJ1-1; tentative D call: TRBD1 (6 bases). The CDR3 has 18 amino acids. From germline, CDR1 is SGHDT and CDR2 YYEEEE. Trimming left V 4 bases short and J 4 bases short, with 26 bases between. The CDR3 sequence: CASSISQGIPKWGTEAFF. CDR3 DNA sequence: TGTGCCAGCAGCATATCACAGGGTATACCTAAATGGGGCACTGAAGCTTTCTTT. The complete variable domain, with remaining parts taken from reference TRBV5-6 and TRBJ1-1, reads DAGVTQSPTHLIKTRGQQVTLRCSPKSGHDTVSWYQQALGQGPQFIFQYYEEEERQRGNFPDRFSGHQFPNYSSELNVNALLLGDSALYLCASSISQGIPKWGTEAFFGQGTRLTVV.

The V gene is TRBV19, the J gene TRBJ1-5, with 9 bases aligning to TRBD1. The trim removed 7 bases at V and 6 bases at J, leaving 10 bases unmatched. Germline-derived CDR1 and CDR2 are LNHDA and SQIVND (reference sequence). There are 15 residues in the CDR3. The chain's CDR3 is CASTAQYRGLQPQHF. CDR3 bases: TGTGCCAGTACCGCCCAATACAGGGGGCTTCAGCCCCAGCATTTT.

The chain combines TRBV7-2 with TRBJ2-7, with D possibly TRBD1 on 6 matching bases. V lost 4 bases and J 7 bases, leaving 14 bases between the germline ends. Germline V gene data show CDR1 as SGHTA and CDR2 as FQGNSA. The CDR3 spans 13 residues. The CDR3 DNA reads as TGTGCCAGCAGCTCGGGACATTCCCGGGAGCAGTACTTC. Its translation: CASSSGHSREQYF.

The chain couples TRBV10-1 to TRBJ2-3; tentative D call: TRBD1 (5 bases). CDR3 size: 16 residues. Germline lookup yields CDR1 WNHNN and CDR2 SYGVQD (reference sequence). The V end was cut by 4 bases, the J end by 4 bases, with 18 bases between. The CDR3 DNA sequence: TGCGCCAGCAGTGGTGATGCCAAGGGGTATTCAGATACGCAGTATTTT. Translated: CASSGDAKGYSDTQYF.

The J gene is TRBJ2-2, the V gene TRBV30; D not certain. The CDR3 loop spans 12 amino acids. Trimming stripped 4 bases from V and 9 bases from J, with 12 bases between. Germline values: CDR1 GTSNPN, CDR2 SVGIG (reference sequence). The CDR3 is CAWTNYPRELFF. CDR3 nucleotide sequence: TGTGCCTGGACCAACTATCCAAGGGAGCTGTTTTTT.

V is TRBV5-1 and J is TRBJ2-7; 8 nucleotides line up with TRBD1. The CDR3 has 14 residues. V was clipped by 4 bases and J by 3 bases; unmatched bases: 6. Germline loops: CDR1 SGHRS, CDR2 YFSETQ. CDR3 DNA sequence: TGCGCCAGCAGCCCGGGACAGGCTTTCTACGAGCAGTACTTC. Its protein product is CASSPGQAFYEQYF.

V usage is TRBV6-1 and J usage is TRBJ1-1, with D possibly TRBD1 on 6 matching bases. Trimming shortened V by 5 bases and J by 0 bases, and 10 bases separated the two germline ends. CDR3 size: 14 residues. Germline V CDR1 and CDR2: MNHNS, SASEGT. The CDR3 loop is CASSRPGVNTEAFF. As DNA, the CDR3 is TGTGCCAGCAGTAGACCAGGGGTGAACACTGAAGCTTTCTTT.